The 20 T cell receptor beta chains below all came from one sample that was sequenced in a study of B cell selection in AIRE deficiency. The data were produced by immunoSEQ multiplex PCR, yet TCRdb's version contains in-frame clones alone and is incomplete. The data show 20,000 to 25,000 clones, roughly 97% seen once. The sorted conventional CD4 T cells were gated as CD4+CD127+. The source material was conventional CD4+ T cells sorted from PBMCs. These receptors all stem from a human donor with AIRE deficiency.

This chain connects TRBV4-3 to TRBJ1-3; perhaps TRBD1 as D (6 bases). CDR3 size: 15 residues. The V gene lost 1 base and the J gene lost 3 bases, with 10 bases spanning the gap. Germline V gene lookup returns CDR1 LGHNA and CDR2 YSLEER. The CDR3 loop is CASSQVWDNGNTIYF. The CDR3 bases are TGCGCCAGCAGCCAAGTGTGGGACAATGGAAACACCATATATTTT.

The chain employs TRBV5-1 and TRBJ2-2; 8 nucleotides align to TRBD2. CDR3 length: 16 amino acids. With V trimmed by 2 bases and J by 2 bases, 5 bases remained unmatched. Germline assignment: CDR1 SGHRS and CDR2 YFSETQ. The CDR3 bases are TGCGCCAGCAGCTTTGGACTAGCTGATAACACCGGGGAGCTGTTTTTT. Its translation is CASSFGLADNTGELFF. Full variable domain (missing parts from reference TRBV5-1 and TRBJ2-2): KAGVTQTPRYLIKTRGQQVTLSCSPISGHRSVSWYQQTPGQGLQFLFEYFSETQRNKGNFPGRFSGRQFSNSRSEMNVSTLELGDSALYLCASSFGLADNTGELFFGEGSRLTVL.

V gene TRBV19 combines with J gene TRBJ2-7, with D unresolved. CDR1 is LNHDA, CDR2 SQIVND, per germline (reference sequence). The V gene lost 3 bases and the J gene lost 3 bases, with 12 bases spanning the gap. The CDR3 loop spans 14 amino acids. In DNA, the CDR3 is TGTGCCAGTAGTATCAGTGTGGCAGTCTACGAGCAGTACTTC. Its protein product is CASSISVAVYEQYF.

The DNA for the CDR3 is TGTGCCAGCAGCTCTTCGGGGCAGAGCTCCTACGAGCAGTACTTC. Amino acids: CASSSSGQSSYEQYF. V and J are TRBV28 and TRBJ2-7; D is perhaps TRBD1 or TRBD2 (5 bases each). The CDR3 is 15 amino acids. Per the germline V gene, CDR1 is MDHEN and CDR2 is SYDVKM. The V end was cut by 6 bases, the J end by 0 bases, with 15 bases between.

This chain uses TRBV18 with TRBJ1-1; D call uncertain. This CDR3 has 14 amino acids. Trimming took off 6 bases at V and 5 bases at J, with 16 bases between the two ends. Looked up from germline, CDR1 is KGHSH and CDR2 is LQKENI. This CDR3 reads CASSSELVRTEAFF. CDR3 coding DNA: TGTGCCAGCTCTTCGGAGTTGGTTAGGACTGAAGCTTTCTTT.

This clone has more than one count but fewer than ten. This chain uses TRBV4-3 with TRBJ2-5; the match to TRBD2 covers 8 bases. The germline gives CDR1 LGHNA, CDR2 YSLEER. With V trimmed by 3 bases and J by 1 base, 4 bases remained unmatched. The CDR3 covers 15 residues. The CDR3 is CASSHQRGLQETQYF. Here the CDR3 DNA reads TGCGCCAGCAGCCACCAGCGGGGGCTCCAAGAGACCCAGTACTTC.

This rearrangement joins TRBV18 to TRBJ2-5; TRBD1 is a possible D gene (6 bases). CDR3 length: 14 residues. V was pared by 7 bases and J by 2 bases, with 14 bases between. The germline CDR1 and CDR2 sequences are KGHSH and LQKENI. CDR3 protein: CASCNIGGQETQYF. The CDR3 nucleotides read TGTGCCAGCTGCAATATAGGGGGTCAAGAGACCCAGTACTTC. The variable domain in full, with the rest retrieved from reference TRBV18 and TRBJ2-5, is NAGVMQNPRHLVRRRGQEARLRCSPMKGHSHVYWYRQLPEEGLKFMVYLQKENIIDESGMPKERFSAEFPKEGPSILRIQQVVRGDSAAYFCASCNIGGQETQYFGPGTRLLVL.

To note about this clone: The junction and the germline gene differ at one end; a read error may be behind it. CDR3 sequence reads: CVSSLGPTRSSYEQYF. The DNA for the CDR3 is TGTGTCAGCAGCTTAGGGCCCACACGGAGCTCCTACGAGCAGTACTTC. J is TRBJ2-7 and V is TRBV7-2, with D unresolved. There are 16 residues in the CDR3. The germline V gene has CDR1 SGHTA and CDR2 FQGNSA.

V usage is TRBV27 and J usage is TRBJ2-1; 8 bases map to TRBD2. Germline V gives CDR1 MNHEY, CDR2 SMNVEV (reference sequence). The CDR3 has 18 residues. Trimming cost V 6 bases and J 8 bases; bases outside gene matches: 21. CDR3 amino acids: CASSSLGDWRGANHEQFF. In DNA, the CDR3 is TGTGCCAGCAGCTCCCTGGGGGATTGGCGGGGGGCCAACCATGAGCAGTTCTTC.

The chain is built from TRBV12-5 and TRBJ2-3, with D possibly matching TRBD2 (5 bases). Trimming left V 7 bases short and J 4 bases short, with 18 bases between. The CDR3 is 15 amino acids. Per the germline V gene, CDR1 is LGHNT and CDR2 is FRNRAP. CDR3 protein: CASAGGPGGADTQYF. As DNA, the CDR3 is TGTGCTAGTGCGGGCGGTCCAGGAGGTGCAGATACGCAGTATTTT.

The V gene is TRBV7-9, the J gene TRBJ2-3; D possibly corresponds to TRBD1 (5 bases). Trimming removed 1 base at V and 9 bases at J, with 14 bases between. The CDR3 extends over 14 amino acids. Germline lookup yields CDR1 SEHNR and CDR2 FQNEAQ (reference sequence). The chain's CDR3 is CASSLDGNQGTQYF. The CDR3 DNA is TGTGCCAGCAGCTTAGATGGGAACCAGGGAACGCAGTATTTT. Full variable domain (remainder filled in from reference TRBV7-9 and TRBJ2-3): DTGVSQNPRHKITKRGQNVTFRCDPISEHNRLYWYRQTLGQGPEFLTYFQNEAQLEKSRLLSDRFSAERPKGSFSTLEIQRTEQGDSAMYLCASSLDGNQGTQYFGPGTRLTVL.

V gene TRBV28 combines with J gene TRBJ1-2; a weak D match, TRBD1 (6 bases). Trimming left V 3 bases short and J 4 bases short, with 9 bases between. Germline V gene sequence: CDR1 MDHEN, CDR2 SYDVKM. This CDR3 has 13 residues. CDR3 in DNA: TGTGCCAGCAGTTTTCAACAGGGCTATGGCTACACCTTC. It is translated as CASSFQQGYGYTF.

The genes are TRBV7-2 and TRBJ2-3; TRBD2 matches 7 bases. The J segment lost 3 bases and the V segment lost 2 bases, leaving 14 bases of the junction unmatched. The CDR3 is 18 amino acids. Germline CDR1 and CDR2: SGHTA and FQGNSA. CDR3 DNA sequence: TGTGCCAGCAGCTTATGGGGAGGGACGTCTGCCCCTACAGATACGCAGTATTTT. This codes for CASSLWGGTSAPTDTQYF. Full variable domain (outside the CDR3, taken from reference TRBV7-2 and TRBJ2-3): GAGVSQSPSNKVTEKGKDVELRCDPISGHTALYWYRQSLGQGLEFLIYFQGNSAPDKSGLPSDRFSAERTGGSVSTLTIQRTQQEDSAVYLCASSLWGGTSAPTDTQYFGPGTRLTVL.

The chain recombines TRBV18 with TRBJ2-5; possibly TRBD1 for D (6 bases). Germline lookup yields CDR1 KGHSH and CDR2 LQKENI. The CDR3 sequence is 16 residues long. V was trimmed by 4 bases and J by 2 bases, leaving 17 bases between them. The CDR3 DNA sequence: TGTGCCAGCTCACGCCTTGACAGGAGAGGACAAGAGACCCAGTACTTC. This gives the protein CASSRLDRRGQETQYF.

The gene calls are TRBV7-9 and TRBJ1-5; D gene unclear. Per germline, CDR1 SEHNR and CDR2 FQNEAQ (reference sequence). The CDR3 is 12 residues long. V was pared by 3 bases and J by 6 bases, with 6 bases between. The CDR3 DNA reads as TGTGCCAGCAGCTTTGGGTCTCAGCCCCAGCATTTT. Residues: CASSFGSQPQHF.

This clone was found once. This sequence joins TRBV14 and TRBJ2-3; 12 nucleotides match TRBD1. The V gene's germline CDR1 is SGHDN and CDR2 FVKESK. V shed 4 bases and J 4 bases; nucleotides not matched to a gene: 3. CDR3 length equals 15 residues. CDR3 nucleotide sequence: TGTGCCAGCAGCCTCGGGACAGGGGGCCCAGATACGCAGTATTTT. This encodes CASSLGTGGPDTQYF.

This sequence joins TRBV7-2 and TRBJ1-1; D gene unclear. Germline lookup yields CDR1 SGHTA and CDR2 FQGNSA. V gave up 5 bases and J gave up 1 base, with 8 bases separating them. The CDR3 consists of 13 residues. The CDR3 is CASSRWENTEAFF. CDR3 DNA sequence: TGTGCCAGCAGCCGATGGGAGAACACTGAAGCTTTCTTT.

The chain is built from TRBV2 and TRBJ2-5; TRBD1 agrees at 12 bases. The DNA end lines up better with TRBJ2-7; the J call may be wrong. This CDR3 has 14 amino acids. Germline CDR1 reads SNHLY; CDR2 reads FYNNEI. The chain's CDR3 is CASIGTGGRGEQYF. Here the CDR3 DNA reads TGTGCCAGCATAGGGACAGGGGGCCGAGGCGAGCAGTACTTC.

Notes on this clone: Relative to the germline gene, one junction end is altered; a read error may explain this. The gene calls are TRBV5-3 and TRBJ2-7; D remains ambiguous. TRBV5-3 qualifies as an ORF whose function is uncertain. The CDR3 sequence is 14 residues long. This chain's CDR3 is CASSLEVAASEQYF. As DNA, the CDR3 is TGTGCCAGCAGCTTAGAAGTAGCTGCCTCCGAGCAGTACTTC.

This clone was seen only once. The V gene is TRBV11-2, the J gene TRBJ1-1, with D possibly TRBD1 on 5 matching bases. Deletions cut 4 bases from V and 5 bases from J, with 11 bases between. CDR1 is SGHAT and CDR2 is FQNNGV in the germline V gene. The CDR3 length is 13 residues. The CDR3 loop is CASSSRVPTEAFF. DNA of the CDR3: TGTGCCAGCAGCTCCAGGGTTCCTACTGAAGCTTTCTTT. Full variable domain (rest looked up from reference TRBV11-2 and TRBJ1-1): EAGVAQSPRYKIIEKRQSVAFWCNPISGHATLYWYQQILGQGPKLLIQFQNNGVVDDSQLPKDRFSAERLKGVDSTLKIQPAKLEDSAVYLCASSSRVPTEAFFGQGTRLTVV.